The clone carrying this T cell receptor beta chain was counted many times. The data belong to a study of T cells in Graves' hyperthyroidism and ophthalmopathy. Amplified TCR beta CDR3 regions derived from RNA transcripts. TCR CDR3 underwent first-round RT-PCR with the HTBI primer set. TCRdb independently ran MiXCR on the multiplex PCR reads; one entry per CDR3 protein. The sample lists about 550,000 distinct CDR3 sequences; about 20% were seen once. Input material: blood. The clonotype was recovered from a young man with Graves' hyperthyroidism.

CDR3 DNA sequence: TGTGCCAGCAGTGCCTTGACAGGGGGCGCGAGCACCGGGGAGCTGTTTTTT. This gives the protein CASSALTGGASTGELFF. The rearrangement links TRBV6-4 to TRBJ2-2; 10 positions agree with TRBD1. CDR1 MRHNA and CDR2 SNTAGT come from the germline V gene. The CDR3 consists of 17 residues. V lost 4 bases, J lost 4 bases, and 9 bases stayed unmatched.